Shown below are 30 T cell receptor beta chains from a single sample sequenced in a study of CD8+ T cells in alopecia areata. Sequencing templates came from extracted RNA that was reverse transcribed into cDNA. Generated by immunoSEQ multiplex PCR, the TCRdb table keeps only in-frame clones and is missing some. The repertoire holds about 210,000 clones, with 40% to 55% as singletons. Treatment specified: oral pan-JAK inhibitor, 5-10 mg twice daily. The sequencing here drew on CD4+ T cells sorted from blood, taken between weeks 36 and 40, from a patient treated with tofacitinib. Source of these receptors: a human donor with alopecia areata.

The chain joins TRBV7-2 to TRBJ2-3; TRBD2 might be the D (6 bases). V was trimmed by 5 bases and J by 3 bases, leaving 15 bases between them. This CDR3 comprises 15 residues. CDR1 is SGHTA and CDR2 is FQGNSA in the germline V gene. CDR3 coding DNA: TGTGCCAGCAGCATTAGCGGTAGTAGAACAGATACGCAGTATTTT. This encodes CASSISGSRTDTQYF.

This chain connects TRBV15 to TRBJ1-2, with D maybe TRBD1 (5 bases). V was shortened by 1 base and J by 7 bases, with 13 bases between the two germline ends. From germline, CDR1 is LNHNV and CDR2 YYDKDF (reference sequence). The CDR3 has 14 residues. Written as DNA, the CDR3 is TGTGCCACCAGCAGAGCGGCGGGGCTTGCTGGCTACACCTTC. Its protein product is CATSRAAGLAGYTF. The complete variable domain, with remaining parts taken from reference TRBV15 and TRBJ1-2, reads DAMVIQNPRYQVTQFGKPVTLSCSQTLNHNVMYWYQQKSSQAPKLLFHYYDKDFNNEADTPDNFQSRRPNTSFCFLDIRSPGLGDTAMYLCATSRAAGLAGYTFGSGTRLTVV.

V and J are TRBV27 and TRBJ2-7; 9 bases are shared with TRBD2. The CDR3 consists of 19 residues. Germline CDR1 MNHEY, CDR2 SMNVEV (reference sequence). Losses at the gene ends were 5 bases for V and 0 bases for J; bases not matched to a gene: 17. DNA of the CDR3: TGTGCCAGCAGTCCCCGGGGCAGCGGGAGGATCCTCCACTCCTACGAGCAGTACTTC. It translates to CASSPRGSGRILHSYEQYF.

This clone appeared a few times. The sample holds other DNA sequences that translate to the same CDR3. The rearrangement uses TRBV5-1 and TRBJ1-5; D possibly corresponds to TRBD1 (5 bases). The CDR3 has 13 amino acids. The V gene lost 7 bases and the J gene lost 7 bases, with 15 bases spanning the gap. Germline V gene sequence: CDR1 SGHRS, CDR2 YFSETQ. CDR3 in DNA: TGCGCCAGCTCTGTCAGCGGGGGACAGCCCCAGCATTTT. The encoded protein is CASSVSGGQPQHF.

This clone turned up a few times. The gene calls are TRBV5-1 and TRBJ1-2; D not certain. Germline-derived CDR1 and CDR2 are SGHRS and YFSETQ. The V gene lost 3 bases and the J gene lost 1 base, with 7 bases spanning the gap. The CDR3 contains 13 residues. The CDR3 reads CASSSTLNYGYTF. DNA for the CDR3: TGCGCCAGCAGCTCAACACTTAACTATGGCTACACCTTC.

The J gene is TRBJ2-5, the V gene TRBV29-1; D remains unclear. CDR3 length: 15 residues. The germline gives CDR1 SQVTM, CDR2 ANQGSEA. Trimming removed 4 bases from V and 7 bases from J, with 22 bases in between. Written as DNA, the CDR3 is TGCAGCGTTGGGGGTTCGGCAGGAAAGACGGGGACCCAGTACTTC. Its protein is CSVGGSAGKTGTQYF.

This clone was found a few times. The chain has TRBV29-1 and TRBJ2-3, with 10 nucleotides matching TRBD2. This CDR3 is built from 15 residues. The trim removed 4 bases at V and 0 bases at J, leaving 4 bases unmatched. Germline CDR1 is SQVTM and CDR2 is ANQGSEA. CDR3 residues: CSVGELAGSTDTQYF. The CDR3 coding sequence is TGCAGCGTTGGAGAACTAGCGGGGAGCACAGATACGCAGTATTTT.

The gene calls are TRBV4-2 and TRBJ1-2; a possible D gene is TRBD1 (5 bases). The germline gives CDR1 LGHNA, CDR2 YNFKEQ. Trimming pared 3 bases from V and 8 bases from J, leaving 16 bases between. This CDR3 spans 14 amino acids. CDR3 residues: CASSHPDGTQGYTF. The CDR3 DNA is TGTGCCAGCAGCCACCCGGACGGGACTCAGGGCTACACCTTC.

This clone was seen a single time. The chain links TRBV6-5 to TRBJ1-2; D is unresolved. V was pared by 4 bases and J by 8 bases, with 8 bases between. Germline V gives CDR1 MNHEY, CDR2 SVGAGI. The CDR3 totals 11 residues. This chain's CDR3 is CASSSSRGYTF. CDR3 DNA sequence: TGTGCCAGCAGTTCCTCACGGGGCTACACCTTC.

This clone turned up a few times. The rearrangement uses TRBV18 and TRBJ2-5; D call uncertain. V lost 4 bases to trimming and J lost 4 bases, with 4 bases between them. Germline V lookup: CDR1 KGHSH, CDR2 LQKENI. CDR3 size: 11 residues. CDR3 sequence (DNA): TGTGCCAGCTCACAATTAGAGACCCAGTACTTC. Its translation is CASSQLETQYF.

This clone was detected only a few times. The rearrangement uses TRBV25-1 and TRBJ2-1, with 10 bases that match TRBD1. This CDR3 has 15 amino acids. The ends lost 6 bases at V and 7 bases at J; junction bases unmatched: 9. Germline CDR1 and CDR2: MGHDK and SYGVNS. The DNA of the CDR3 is TGTGCCAGCAGCCATTTCCGGGACAGGGGTAATGAGCAGTTCTTC. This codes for CASSHFRDRGNEQFF.

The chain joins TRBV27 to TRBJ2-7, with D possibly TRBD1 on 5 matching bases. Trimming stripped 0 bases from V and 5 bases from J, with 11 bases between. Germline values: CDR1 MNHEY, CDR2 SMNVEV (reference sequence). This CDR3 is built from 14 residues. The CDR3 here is CASSLSPGIDEQYF. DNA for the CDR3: TGTGCCAGCAGTTTATCTCCAGGGATCGACGAGCAGTACTTC.

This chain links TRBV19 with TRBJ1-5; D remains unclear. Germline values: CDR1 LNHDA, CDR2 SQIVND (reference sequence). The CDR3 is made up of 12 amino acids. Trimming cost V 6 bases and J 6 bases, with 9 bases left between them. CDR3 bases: TGTGCCAGTAGCCACAGCCGTCAGCCCCAGCATTTT. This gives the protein CASSHSRQPQHF.

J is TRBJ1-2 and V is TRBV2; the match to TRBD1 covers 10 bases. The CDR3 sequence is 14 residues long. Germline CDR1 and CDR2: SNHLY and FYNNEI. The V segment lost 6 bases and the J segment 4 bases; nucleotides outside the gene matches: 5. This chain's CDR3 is CASSRDRGSYGYTF. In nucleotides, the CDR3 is TGTGCCAGCAGCCGGGACAGGGGATCCTATGGCTACACCTTC.

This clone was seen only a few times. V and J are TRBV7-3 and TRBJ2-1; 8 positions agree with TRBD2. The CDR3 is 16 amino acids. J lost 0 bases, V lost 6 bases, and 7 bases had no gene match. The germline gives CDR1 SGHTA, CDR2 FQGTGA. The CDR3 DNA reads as TGTGCCAGCAGTCTGTTAGCGGGAAGCTCCTACAATGAGCAGTTCTTC. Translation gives CASSLLAGSSYNEQFF.

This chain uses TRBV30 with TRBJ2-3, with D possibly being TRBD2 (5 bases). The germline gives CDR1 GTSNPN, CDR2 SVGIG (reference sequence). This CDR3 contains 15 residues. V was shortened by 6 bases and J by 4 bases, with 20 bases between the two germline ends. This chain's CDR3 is CACGGSGEHPDTQYF. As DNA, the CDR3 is TGTGCCTGCGGTGGGAGCGGAGAACACCCAGATACGCAGTATTTT.

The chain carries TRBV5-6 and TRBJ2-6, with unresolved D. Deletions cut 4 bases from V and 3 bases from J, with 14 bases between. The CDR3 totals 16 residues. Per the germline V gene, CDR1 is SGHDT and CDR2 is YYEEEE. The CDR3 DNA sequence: TGTGCCAGCAGCATGAGGACCCCCCGTGGGGCCAACGTCCTGACTTTC. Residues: CASSMRTPRGANVLTF.

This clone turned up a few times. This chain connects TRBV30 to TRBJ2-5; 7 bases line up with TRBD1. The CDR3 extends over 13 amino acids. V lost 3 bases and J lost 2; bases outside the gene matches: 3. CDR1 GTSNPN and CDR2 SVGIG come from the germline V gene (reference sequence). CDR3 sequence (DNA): TGTGCCTGGAGCGGGACAGTGCAAGAGACCCAGTACTTC. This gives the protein CAWSGTVQETQYF.

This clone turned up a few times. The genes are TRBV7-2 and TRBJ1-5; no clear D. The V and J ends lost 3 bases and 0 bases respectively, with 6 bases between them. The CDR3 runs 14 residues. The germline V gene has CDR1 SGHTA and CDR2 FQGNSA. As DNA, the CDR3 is TGTGCCAGCAGCTTTGGAGATAGCAATCAGCCCCAGCATTTT. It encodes CASSFGDSNQPQHF.

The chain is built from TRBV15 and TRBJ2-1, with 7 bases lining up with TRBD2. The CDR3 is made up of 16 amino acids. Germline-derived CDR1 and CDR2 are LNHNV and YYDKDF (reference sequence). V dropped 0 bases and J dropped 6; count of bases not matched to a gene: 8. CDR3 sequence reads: CATSRDRAGVGNEQFF. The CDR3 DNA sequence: TGTGCCACCAGCAGAGATCGGGCGGGAGTAGGCAATGAGCAGTTCTTC.

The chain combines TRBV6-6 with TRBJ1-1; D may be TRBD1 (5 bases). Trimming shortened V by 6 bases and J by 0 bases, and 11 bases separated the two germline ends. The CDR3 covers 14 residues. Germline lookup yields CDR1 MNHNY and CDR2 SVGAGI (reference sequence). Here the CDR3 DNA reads TGTGCCAGCAGAGTTACAGGCTTGAACACTGAAGCTTTCTTT. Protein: CASRVTGLNTEAFF.

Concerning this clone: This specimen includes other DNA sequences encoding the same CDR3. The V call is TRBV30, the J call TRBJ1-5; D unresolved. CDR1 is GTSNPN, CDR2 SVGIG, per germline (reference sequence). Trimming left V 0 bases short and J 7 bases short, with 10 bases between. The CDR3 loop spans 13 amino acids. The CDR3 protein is CAWSVRAGQPQHF. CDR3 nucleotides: TGTGCCTGGAGTGTAAGGGCAGGACAGCCCCAGCATTTT.

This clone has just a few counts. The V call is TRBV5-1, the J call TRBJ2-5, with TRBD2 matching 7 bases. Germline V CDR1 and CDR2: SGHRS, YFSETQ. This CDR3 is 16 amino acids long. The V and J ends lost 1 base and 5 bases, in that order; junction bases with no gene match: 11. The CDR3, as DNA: TGCGCCAGCAGCTTGAACGTGGGAGGGCCGGGGGAGACCCAGTACTTC. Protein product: CASSLNVGGPGETQYF.

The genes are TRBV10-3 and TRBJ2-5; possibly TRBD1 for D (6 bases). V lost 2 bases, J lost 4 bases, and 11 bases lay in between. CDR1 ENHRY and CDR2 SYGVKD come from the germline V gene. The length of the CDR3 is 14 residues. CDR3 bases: TGTGCCATCAGTGAGGGGATAGGGGGAGAGACCCAGTACTTC. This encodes CAISEGIGGETQYF.

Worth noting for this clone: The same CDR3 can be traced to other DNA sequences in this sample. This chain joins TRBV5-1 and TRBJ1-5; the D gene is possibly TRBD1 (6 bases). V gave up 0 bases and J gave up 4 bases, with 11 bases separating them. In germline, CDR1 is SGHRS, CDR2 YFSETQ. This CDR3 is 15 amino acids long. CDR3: CASSLVGAENQPQHF. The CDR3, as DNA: TGCGCCAGCAGCTTGGTGGGGGCCGAGAATCAGCCCCAGCATTTT.

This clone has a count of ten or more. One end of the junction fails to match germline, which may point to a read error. In DNA, the CDR3 is TGTGCTAGCAGCTTATTGTCTCAAGAGACCCAGTACTTC. This sequence encodes CASSLLSQETQYF. This chain uses TRBV7-6 with TRBJ2-5; D not resolved. CDR1 is SGHVS, CDR2 FNYEAQ, per germline. The CDR3 is made up of 13 amino acids.

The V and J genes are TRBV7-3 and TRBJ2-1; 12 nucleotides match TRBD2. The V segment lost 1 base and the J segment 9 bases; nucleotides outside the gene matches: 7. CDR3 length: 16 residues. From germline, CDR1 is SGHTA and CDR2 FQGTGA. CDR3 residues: CASSLIGLAGGAEQFF. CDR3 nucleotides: TGTGCCAGCAGCTTAATAGGGCTAGCGGGAGGGGCTGAGCAGTTCTTC. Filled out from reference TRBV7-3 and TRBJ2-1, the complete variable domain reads GAGVSQTPSNKVTEKGKYVELRCDPISGHTALYWYRQSLGQGPEFLIYFQGTGAADDSGLPNDRFFAVRPEGSVSTLKIQRTERGDSAVYLCASSLIGLAGGAEQFFGPGTRLTVL.

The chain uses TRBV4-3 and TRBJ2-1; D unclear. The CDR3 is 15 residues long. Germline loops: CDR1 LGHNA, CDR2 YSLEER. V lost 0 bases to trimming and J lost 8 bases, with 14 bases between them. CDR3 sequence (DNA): TGCGCCAGCAGCCAAGACAGAATCTCTGGGCATGAGCAGTTCTTC. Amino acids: CASSQDRISGHEQFF.

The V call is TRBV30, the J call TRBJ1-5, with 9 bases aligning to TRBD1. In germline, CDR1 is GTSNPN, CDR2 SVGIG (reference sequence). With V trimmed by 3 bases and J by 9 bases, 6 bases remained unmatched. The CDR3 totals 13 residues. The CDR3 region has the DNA TGTGCCTGGAGGGACAGGGGATTTGGGCCCCAGCATTTT. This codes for CAWRDRGFGPQHF.

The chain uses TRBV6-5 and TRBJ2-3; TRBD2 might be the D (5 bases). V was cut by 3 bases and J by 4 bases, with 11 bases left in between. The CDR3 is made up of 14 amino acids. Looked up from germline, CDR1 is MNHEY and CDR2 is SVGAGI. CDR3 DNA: TGTGCCAGCAGTTATCGTTCGAGGGCAGATACGCAGTATTTT. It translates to CASSYRSRADTQYF.